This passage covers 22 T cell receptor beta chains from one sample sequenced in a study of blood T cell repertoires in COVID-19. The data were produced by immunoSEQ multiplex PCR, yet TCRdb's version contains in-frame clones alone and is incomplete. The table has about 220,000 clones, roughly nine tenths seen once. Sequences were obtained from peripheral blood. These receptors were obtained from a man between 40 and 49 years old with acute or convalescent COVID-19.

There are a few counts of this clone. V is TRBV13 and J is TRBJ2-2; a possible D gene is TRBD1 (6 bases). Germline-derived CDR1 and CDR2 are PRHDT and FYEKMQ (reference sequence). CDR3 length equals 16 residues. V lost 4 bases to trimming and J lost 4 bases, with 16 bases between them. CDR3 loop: CASSYRQERGTGELFF. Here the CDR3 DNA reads TGTGCCAGCAGCTACCGACAGGAGCGAGGCACCGGGGAGCTGTTTTTT.

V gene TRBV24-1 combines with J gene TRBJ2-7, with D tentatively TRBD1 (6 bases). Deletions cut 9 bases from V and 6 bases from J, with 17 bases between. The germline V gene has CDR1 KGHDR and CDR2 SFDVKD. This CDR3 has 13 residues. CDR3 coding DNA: TGTGCCACCGAACTAGAAACAGGGAGCGAGCAGTACTTC. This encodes CATELETGSEQYF.

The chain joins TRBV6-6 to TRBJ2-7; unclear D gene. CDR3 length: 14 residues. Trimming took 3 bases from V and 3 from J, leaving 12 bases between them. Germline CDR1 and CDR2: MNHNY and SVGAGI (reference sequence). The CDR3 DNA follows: TGTGCCAGCAGTTATGACTTTCTAAACTACGAGCAGTACTTC. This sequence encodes CASSYDFLNYEQYF.

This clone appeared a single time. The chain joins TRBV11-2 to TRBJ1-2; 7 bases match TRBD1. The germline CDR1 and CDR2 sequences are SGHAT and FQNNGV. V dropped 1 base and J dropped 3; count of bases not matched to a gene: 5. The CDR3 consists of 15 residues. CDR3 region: CASSLGWQGDYGYTF. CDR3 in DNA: TGTGCCAGCAGCTTAGGTTGGCAGGGGGACTATGGCTACACCTTC.

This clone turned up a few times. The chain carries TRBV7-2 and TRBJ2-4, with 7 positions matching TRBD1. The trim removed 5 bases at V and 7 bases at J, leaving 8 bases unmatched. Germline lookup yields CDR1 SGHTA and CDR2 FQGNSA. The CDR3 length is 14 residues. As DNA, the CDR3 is TGTGCCAGCAGCCTAAAGGGGACAGAGAACATTCAGTACTTC. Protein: CASSLKGTENIQYF.

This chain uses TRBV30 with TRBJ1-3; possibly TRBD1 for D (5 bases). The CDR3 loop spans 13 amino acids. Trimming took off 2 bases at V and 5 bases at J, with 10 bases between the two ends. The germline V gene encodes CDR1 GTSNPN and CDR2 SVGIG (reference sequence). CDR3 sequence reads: CAWSTQGRNTIYF. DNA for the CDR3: TGTGCCTGGAGTACGCAGGGTAGAAACACCATATATTTT.

Here the CDR3 DNA reads TGTGCCAGTTTAGCGGGGGGGCCGAGCACCGGGGAGCTGTTTTTT. Its protein is CASLAGGPSTGELFF. J is TRBJ2-2 and V is TRBV2; 11 nucleotides agree with TRBD2. Germline CDR1 SNHLY, CDR2 FYNNEI. The CDR3 extends over 15 amino acids. Trimming removed 9 bases from V and 4 bases from J; junction bases left unmatched: 7.

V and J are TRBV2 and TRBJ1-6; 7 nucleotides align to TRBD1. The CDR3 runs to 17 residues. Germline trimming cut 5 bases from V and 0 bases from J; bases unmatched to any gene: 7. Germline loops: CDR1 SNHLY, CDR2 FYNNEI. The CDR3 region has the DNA TGTGCCAGCAGTCAGGGGACAGCGAGCTCCTATAATTCACCCCTCCACTTT. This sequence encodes CASSQGTASSYNSPLHF.

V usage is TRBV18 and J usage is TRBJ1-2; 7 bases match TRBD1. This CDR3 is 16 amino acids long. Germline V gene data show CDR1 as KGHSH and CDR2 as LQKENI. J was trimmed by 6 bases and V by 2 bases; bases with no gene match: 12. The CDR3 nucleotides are TGTGCCAGCTCACCAGGACTTGGACAGGCCGCTCATGGCTACACCTTC. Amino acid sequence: CASSPGLGQAAHGYTF.

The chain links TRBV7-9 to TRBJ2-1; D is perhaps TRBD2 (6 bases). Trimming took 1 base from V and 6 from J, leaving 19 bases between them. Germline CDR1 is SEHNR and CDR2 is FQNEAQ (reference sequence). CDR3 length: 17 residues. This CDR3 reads CASSLDALARQSNEQFF. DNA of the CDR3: TGTGCCAGCAGCTTAGACGCCCTAGCGCGCCAAAGCAATGAGCAGTTCTTC.

The CDR3 DNA is TGTGCCAGCTCAACCACCCGGACAAAGACAGGGAACTACGAGCAGTACTTC. It specifies CASSTTRTKTGNYEQYF. The chain uses TRBV18 and TRBJ2-7, with TRBD1 matching over 7 bases. CDR1 KGHSH and CDR2 LQKENI come from the germline V gene. The CDR3 runs to 17 residues. V lost 5 bases, J lost 3 bases, and 16 bases stayed unmatched.

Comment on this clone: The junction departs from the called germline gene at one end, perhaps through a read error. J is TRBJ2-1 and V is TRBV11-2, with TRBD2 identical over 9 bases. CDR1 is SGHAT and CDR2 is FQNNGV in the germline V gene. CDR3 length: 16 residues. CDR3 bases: TGTGCCAGCCTACGAGGGGCTAGCGGGGCCTATAATGAGCAGTTCTTC. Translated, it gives CASLRGASGAYNEQFF.

The CDR3 here is CASSLARGTHLYNEQFF. The CDR3 DNA is TGCGCCAGCAGCTTGGCCAGGGGGACACACCTATACAATGAGCAGTTCTTC. The J gene is TRBJ2-1, the V gene TRBV5-1; 7 bases map to TRBD1. This CDR3 comprises 17 residues. J gave up 4 bases and V 0 bases, and 10 bases lay outside the gene matches. The germline V gene has CDR1 SGHRS and CDR2 YFSETQ.

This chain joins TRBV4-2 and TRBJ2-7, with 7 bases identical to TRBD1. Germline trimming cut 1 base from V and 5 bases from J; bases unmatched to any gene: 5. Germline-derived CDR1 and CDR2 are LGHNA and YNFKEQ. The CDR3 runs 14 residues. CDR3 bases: TGTGCCAGCAGCCAAGGGGGGACAGTACACGAGCAGTACTTC. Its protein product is CASSQGGTVHEQYF.

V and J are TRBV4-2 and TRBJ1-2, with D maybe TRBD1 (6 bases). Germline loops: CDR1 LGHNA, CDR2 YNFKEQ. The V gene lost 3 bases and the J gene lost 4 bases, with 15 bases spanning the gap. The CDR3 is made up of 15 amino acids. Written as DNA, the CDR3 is TGTGCCAGCAGCCAGAACCTACAGGGATCCTATGGCTACACCTTC. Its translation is CASSQNLQGSYGYTF.

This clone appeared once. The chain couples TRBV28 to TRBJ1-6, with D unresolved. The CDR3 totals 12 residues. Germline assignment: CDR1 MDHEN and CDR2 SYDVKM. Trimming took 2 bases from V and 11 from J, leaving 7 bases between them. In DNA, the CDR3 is TGTGCCAGCAGTTTAATAGAAGCACCCCTCCACTTT. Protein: CASSLIEAPLHF. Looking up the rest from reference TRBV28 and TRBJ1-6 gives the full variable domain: DVKVTQSSRYLVKRTGEKVFLECVQDMDHENMFWYRQDPGLGLRLIYFSYDVKMKEKGDIPEGYSVSREKKERFSLILESASTNQTSMYLCASSLIEAPLHFGNGTRLTVT.

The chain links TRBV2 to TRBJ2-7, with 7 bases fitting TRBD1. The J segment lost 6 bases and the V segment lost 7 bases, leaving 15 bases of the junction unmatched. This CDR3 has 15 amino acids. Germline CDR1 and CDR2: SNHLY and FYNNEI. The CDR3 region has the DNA TGTGCCAGCATCACTACCCCGAGACAGGGTGGCGAGCAGTACTTC. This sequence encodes CASITTPRQGGEQYF.

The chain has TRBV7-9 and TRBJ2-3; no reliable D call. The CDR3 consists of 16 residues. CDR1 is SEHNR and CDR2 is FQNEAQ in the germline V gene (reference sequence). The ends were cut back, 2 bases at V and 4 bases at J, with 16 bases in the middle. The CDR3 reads CASSLSISWSADTQYF. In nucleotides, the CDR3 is TGTGCCAGCAGCTTAAGTATTAGCTGGAGCGCAGATACGCAGTATTTT.

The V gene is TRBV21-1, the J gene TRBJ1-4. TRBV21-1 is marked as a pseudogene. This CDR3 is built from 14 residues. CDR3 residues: CASRKLLANEKLFF. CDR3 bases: TGTGCCAGCCGTAAACTACTGGCTAATGAAAAACTGTTTTTT.

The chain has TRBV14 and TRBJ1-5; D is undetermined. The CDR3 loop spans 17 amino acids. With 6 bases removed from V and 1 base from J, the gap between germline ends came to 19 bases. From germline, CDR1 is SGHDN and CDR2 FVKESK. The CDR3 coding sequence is TGTGCCAGCAGTCTTCTAGCGGGTGAAAGAAGCAATCAGCCCCAGCATTTT. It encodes CASSLLAGERSNQPQHF.

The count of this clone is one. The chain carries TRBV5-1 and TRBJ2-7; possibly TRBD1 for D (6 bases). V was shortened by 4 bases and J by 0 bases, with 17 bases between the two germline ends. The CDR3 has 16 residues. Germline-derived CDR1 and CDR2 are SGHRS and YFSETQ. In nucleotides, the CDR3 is TGCGCCAGCAGCGAAAAGGTAGGACAGAGCTCCTACGAGCAGTACTTC. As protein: CASSEKVGQSSYEQYF.

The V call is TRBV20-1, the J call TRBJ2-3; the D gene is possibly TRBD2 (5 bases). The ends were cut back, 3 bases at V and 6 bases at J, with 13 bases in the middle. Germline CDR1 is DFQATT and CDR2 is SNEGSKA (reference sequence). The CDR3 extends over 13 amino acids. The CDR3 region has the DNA TGCAGTGCTAGTGGAGCGGAGCTGGATACGCAGTATTTT. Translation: CSASGAELDTQYF.